This T cell receptor (beta chain) is drawn from a study of beta chain features in type 1 diabetes. This clone occurred a few times. Antigen specificity is unknown. General observations from the study: Across all four CD4+ subsets, people with type 1 diabetes showed modestly shorter TCRB CDR3s. Whether HLA type influences TCRB rearrangement remained unresolved here.

The CDR3 is made up of 13 amino acids. V was trimmed by 0 bases and J by 7 bases, leaving 7 bases between them. The germline V gene encodes CDR1 SGHAT and CDR2 FQNNGV. The investigators reverse transcribed all of the isolated RNA, so they sequenced expressed TCRB transcripts. Profiled with immunoSEQ multiplex PCR; TCRdb holds only in-frame clones, not every one. Of 160,000 or so clones in the sample, roughly 9% are singletons; the top ten hold about 0.65%. This TCR came from a woman under 40 with type 1 diabetes. The sample was central memory CD4+ T cells from blood. This chain joins TRBV11-2 and TRBJ2-1, with D perhaps TRBD1 (5 bases). The CDR3 DNA follows: TGTGCCAGCAGCTTAGACAGGGTAAATGAGCAGTTCTTC. Translated, it gives CASSLDRVNEQFF.